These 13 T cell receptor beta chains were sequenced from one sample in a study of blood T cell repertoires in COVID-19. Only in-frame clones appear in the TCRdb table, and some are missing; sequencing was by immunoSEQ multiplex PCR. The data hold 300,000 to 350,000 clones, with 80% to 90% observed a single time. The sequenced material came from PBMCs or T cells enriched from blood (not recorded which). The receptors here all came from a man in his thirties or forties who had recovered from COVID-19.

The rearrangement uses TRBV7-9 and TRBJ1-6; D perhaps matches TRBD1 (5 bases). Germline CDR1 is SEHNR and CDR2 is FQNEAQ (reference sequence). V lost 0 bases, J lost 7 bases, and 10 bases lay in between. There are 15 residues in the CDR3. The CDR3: CASSLAGRDNSPLHF. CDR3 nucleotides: TGTGCCAGCAGCTTAGCCGGGAGGGACAATTCACCCCTCCACTTT. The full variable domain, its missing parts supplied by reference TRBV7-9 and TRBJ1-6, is DTGVSQNPRHKITKRGQNVTFRCDPISEHNRLYWYRQTLGQGPEFLTYFQNEAQLEKSRLLSDRFSAERPKGSFSTLEIQRTEQGDSAMYLCASSLAGRDNSPLHFGNGTRLTVT.

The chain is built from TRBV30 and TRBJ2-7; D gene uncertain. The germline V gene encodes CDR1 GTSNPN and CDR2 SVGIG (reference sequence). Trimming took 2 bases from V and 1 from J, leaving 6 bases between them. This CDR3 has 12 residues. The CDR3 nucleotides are TGTGCCTGGAGTCCCGAGTCCTACGAGCAGTACTTC. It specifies CAWSPESYEQYF.

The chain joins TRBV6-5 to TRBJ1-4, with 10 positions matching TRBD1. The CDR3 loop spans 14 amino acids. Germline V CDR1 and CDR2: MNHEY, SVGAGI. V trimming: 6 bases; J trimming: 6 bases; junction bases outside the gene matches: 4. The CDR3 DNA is TGTGCCAGCAGGACCGGGACAGGGGATGAAAAACTGTTTTTT. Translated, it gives CASRTGTGDEKLFF.

This CDR3 is CASSSLAGDPDTQYF. The DNA for the CDR3 is TGCGCCAGCAGCTCACTAGCGGGGGACCCAGATACGCAGTATTTT. J is TRBJ2-3 and V is TRBV5-1, with 11 bases lining up with TRBD2. Trimming removed 3 bases from V and 4 bases from J; junction bases left unmatched: 4. CDR3 length: 15 residues. CDR1 and CDR2 from the germline V gene are SGHRS and YFSETQ. Supplemented by reference TRBV5-1 and TRBJ2-3, the full variable domain reads KAGVTQTPRYLIKTRGQQVTLSCSPISGHRSVSWYQQTPGQGLQFLFEYFSETQRNKGNFPGRFSGRQFSNSRSEMNVSTLELGDSALYLCASSSLAGDPDTQYFGPGTRLTVL.

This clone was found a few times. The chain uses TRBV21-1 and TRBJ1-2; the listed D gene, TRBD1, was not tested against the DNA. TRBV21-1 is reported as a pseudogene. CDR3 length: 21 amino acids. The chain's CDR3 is CASSKNRPGTGLSALHHGYTF. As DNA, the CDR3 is TGTGCCAGCAGCAAAAACCGTCCGGGGACAGGGCTTTCGGCCCTGCACCATGGCTACACCTTC.

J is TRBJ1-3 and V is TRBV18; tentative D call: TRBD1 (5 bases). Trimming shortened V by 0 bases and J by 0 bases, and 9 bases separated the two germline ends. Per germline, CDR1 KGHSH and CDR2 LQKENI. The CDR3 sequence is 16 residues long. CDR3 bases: TGTGCCAGCTCACCACCTGCCAGGGCCTCTGGAAACACCATATATTTT. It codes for CASSPPARASGNTIYF. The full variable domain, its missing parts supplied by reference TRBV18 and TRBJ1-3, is NAGVMQNPRHLVRRRGQEARLRCSPMKGHSHVYWYRQLPEEGLKFMVYLQKENIIDESGMPKERFSAEFPKEGPSILRIQQVVRGDSAAYFCASSPPARASGNTIYFGEGSWLTVV.

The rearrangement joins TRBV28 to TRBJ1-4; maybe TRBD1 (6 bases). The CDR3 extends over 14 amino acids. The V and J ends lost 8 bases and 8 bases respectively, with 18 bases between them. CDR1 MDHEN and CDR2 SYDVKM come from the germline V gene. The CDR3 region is CASALGGVGEKLFF. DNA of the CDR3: TGTGCCAGCGCCCTAGGGGGAGTAGGAGAAAAACTGTTTTTT.

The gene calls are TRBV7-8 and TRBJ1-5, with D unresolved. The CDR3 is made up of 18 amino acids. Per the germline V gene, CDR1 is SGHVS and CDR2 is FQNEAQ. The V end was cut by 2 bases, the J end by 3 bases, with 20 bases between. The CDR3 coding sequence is TGTGCCAGCAGCTTAACCCGACACTCCCCACTTTACAATCAGCCCCAGCATTTT. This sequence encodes CASSLTRHSPLYNQPQHF.

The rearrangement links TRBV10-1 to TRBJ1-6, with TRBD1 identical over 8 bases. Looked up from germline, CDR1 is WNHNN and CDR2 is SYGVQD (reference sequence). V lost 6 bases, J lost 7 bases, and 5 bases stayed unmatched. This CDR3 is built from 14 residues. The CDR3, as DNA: TGCGCCAGCAGCGGGGACAGGAAAAATTCACCCCTCCACTTT. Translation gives CASSGDRKNSPLHF.

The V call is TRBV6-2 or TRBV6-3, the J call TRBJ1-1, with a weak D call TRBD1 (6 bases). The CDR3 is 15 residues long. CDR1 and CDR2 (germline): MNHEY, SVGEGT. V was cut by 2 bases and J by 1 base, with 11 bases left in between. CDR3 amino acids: CASSYHTTGNTEAFF. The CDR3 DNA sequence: TGTGCCAGCAGTTACCATACGACAGGGAACACTGAAGCTTTCTTT.

CDR3 nucleotides: TGCGCCAGCAGTGACAGGGTAACTGAAGCTTTCTTT. As protein: CASSDRVTEAFF. This sequence joins TRBV10-2 and TRBJ1-1; weak D call: TRBD1 (5 bases). Trimming removed 3 bases from V and 5 bases from J, with 7 bases in between. Germline V gene data show CDR1 as WSHSY and CDR2 as SAAADI. The CDR3 is 12 residues long.

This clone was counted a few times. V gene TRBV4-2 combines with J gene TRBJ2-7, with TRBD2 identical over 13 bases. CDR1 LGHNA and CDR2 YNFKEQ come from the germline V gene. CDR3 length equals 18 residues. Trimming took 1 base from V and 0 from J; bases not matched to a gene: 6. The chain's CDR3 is CASSQGVGLAGHSYEQYF. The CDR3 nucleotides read TGTGCCAGCAGCCAAGGCGTGGGACTAGCGGGGCACTCCTACGAGCAGTACTTC.

CDR3 in amino acids: CASSQGSRSEKLFF. The CDR3 DNA follows: TGTGCCAGCAGCCAAGGTTCCAGAAGTGAAAAACTGTTTTTT. The V and J genes are TRBV3-1 (or the pseudogene TRBV3-2) and TRBJ1-4; D unresolved. This CDR3 spans 14 amino acids. The germline V gene has CDR1 LGHDT and CDR2 YNNKEL (reference sequence). V lost 1 base, J lost 7 bases, and 10 bases lay in between.